A few counts support the clone carrying this TCR beta chain. Sequencing used immunoSEQ multiplex PCR; TCRdb keeps in-frame clones, though not all of them. Seen here are under 150,000 clones, about 86% observed once, and the top ten hold approximately 20%. The CDR3 covers 13 residues. Losses at the gene ends were 7 bases for V and 6 bases for J; bases not matched to a gene: 7. The germline CDR1 and CDR2 sequences are SNHLY and FYNNEI. These data come from a study of blood T cell repertoires in COVID-19. This sequence originates from a woman in her 50s who had recovered from COVID-19. The chain uses TRBV2 and TRBJ1-2; 8 bases match TRBD1. Specimen: peripheral blood. CDR3: CASIPDRGDGYTF. DNA of the CDR3: TGTGCCAGCATTCCAGACAGGGGAGATGGCTACACCTTC.